These 21 T cell receptor beta chains share one sample of origin, sequenced in a study of OX40 agonist ivuxolimab in advanced cancers. Library prep was done by the immunoSEQ multiplex PCR assay. TCRdb's version of the immuneACCESS table is confined to in-frame rearrangements and falls short of the full clone set. An unresolved V gene accounts for under half of the shortfall where checked; the remainder is of unknown origin. This sample lists approximately 54,000 clones; around 90% were detected once. The ten largest make up about 9% of the sample. This specimen consisted of CD4+ or CD8+ T cells sorted from blood, obtained in a trial of the OX40 agonist ivuxolimab. The receptors stem from an adult with an advanced solid tumor such as melanoma, head and neck, liver or kidney cancer.

This chain connects TRBV21-1 to TRBJ1-2; TRBD1 is the table's D call, not checked against the DNA. TRBV21-1 is reported as a pseudogene. The CDR3 runs 15 residues. CDR3 nucleotide sequence: TGTGCCAGCAGCACCGGGACAGGGCCTTACTATGGCTACACCTTC. Translation: CASSTGTGPYYGYTF.

The gene calls are TRBV9 and TRBJ2-1, with a weak D call TRBD1 (5 bases). Looked up from germline, CDR1 is SGDLS and CDR2 is YYNGEE. Trimming shortened V by 3 bases and J by 2 bases, and 18 bases separated the two germline ends. The CDR3 is 17 amino acids. The CDR3 nucleotides are TGTGCCAGCAGCGCTCCGAAGGAAGGGGTACCCTACAATGAGCAGTTCTTC. The encoded protein is CASSAPKEGVPYNEQFF. The variable domain in full, with the rest retrieved from reference TRBV9 and TRBJ2-1, is DSGVTQTPKHLITATGQRVTLRCSPRSGDLSVYWYQQSLDQGLQFLIQYYNGEERAKGNILERFSAQQFPDLHSELNLSSLELGDSALYFCASSAPKEGVPYNEQFFGPGTRLTVL.

The J gene is TRBJ2-1, the V gene TRBV9; the match to TRBD1 covers 7 bases. The CDR3 totals 15 residues. CDR1 and CDR2 (germline): SGDLS, YYNGEE. J lost 5 bases, V lost 2 bases, and 7 bases had no gene match. The CDR3 loop reads CASSVLSTGNNEQFF. In DNA, the CDR3 is TGTGCCAGCAGCGTTCTCTCGACAGGGAACAATGAGCAGTTCTTC.

This clone was picked up a small number of times. The gene calls are TRBV2 and TRBJ1-5; TRBD1 aligns across 7 bases. Germline V CDR1 and CDR2: SNHLY, FYNNEI. The length of the CDR3 is 15 residues. Germline trimming cut 8 bases from V and 0 bases from J; bases unmatched to any gene: 7. The CDR3 sequence is CASAPGGYSNQPQHF. The CDR3 bases are TGTGCCAGCGCCCCAGGGGGTTATAGCAATCAGCCCCAGCATTTT.

The chain has TRBV19 and TRBJ2-1; a possible D gene is TRBD1 (5 bases). The CDR3 has 15 amino acids. V was cut by 8 bases and J by 4 bases, with 18 bases left in between. Germline CDR1 LNHDA, CDR2 SQIVND (reference sequence). CDR3 nucleotides: TGTGCCAGTGTTGACAGCCCAACTAAGTACAATGAGCAGTTCTTC. Protein sequence: CASVDSPTKYNEQFF.

V gene TRBV19 combines with J gene TRBJ2-3; 7 nucleotides agree with TRBD2. Trimming removed 7 bases from V and 3 bases from J; junction bases left unmatched: 7. Germline CDR1 and CDR2: LNHDA and SQIVND (reference sequence). This CDR3 spans 14 amino acids. Here the CDR3 reads CASNGGGSTDTQYF. In DNA, the CDR3 is TGTGCCAGTAACGGGGGAGGGTCGACAGATACGCAGTATTTT.

V usage is TRBV7-9 and J usage is TRBJ2-5, with a tentative D call TRBD1 (5 bases). Trimming stripped 5 bases from V and 0 bases from J, with 10 bases between. Germline V gene data show CDR1 as SEHNR and CDR2 as FQNEAQ (reference sequence). The CDR3 loop spans 14 amino acids. The CDR3 DNA is TGTGCCAGCAGCCTGACAGAGAACCAAGAGACCCAGTACTTC. It translates to CASSLTENQETQYF.

The rearrangement links TRBV19 to TRBJ2-1, with D uncertain. The CDR3 sequence is 13 residues long. The V and J ends lost 1 base and 10 bases respectively, with 11 bases between them. The germline CDR1 and CDR2 sequences are LNHDA and SQIVND (reference sequence). The CDR3 bases are TGTGCCAGTAGTATAGGTAGTTTTCAGGAGCAGTTCTTC. It specifies CASSIGSFQEQFF.

The chain joins TRBV27 to TRBJ2-1; the D gene is possibly TRBD1 (6 bases). Germline CDR1 is MNHEY and CDR2 is SMNVEV (reference sequence). V shed 6 bases and J shed 9 bases, with 12 bases lying between them. CDR3 length: 12 amino acids. The CDR3 reads CASSAQGIEQFF. The CDR3 coding sequence is TGTGCCAGCAGCGCCCAGGGGATTGAGCAGTTCTTC.

The genes are TRBV11-2 and TRBJ1-1; D is unresolved. Germline values: CDR1 SGHAT, CDR2 FQNNGV. Trimming took off 0 bases at V and 5 bases at J, with 7 bases between the two ends. The CDR3 runs to 13 residues. The CDR3 region has the DNA TGTGCCAGCAGCTTAGAGATGAGGACTGAAGCTTTCTTT. This gives the protein CASSLEMRTEAFF.

The chain carries TRBV27 and TRBJ2-5; 8 bases line up with TRBD2. This CDR3 is built from 15 residues. Germline assignment: CDR1 MNHEY and CDR2 SMNVEV (reference sequence). J lost 5 bases, V lost 6 bases, and 11 bases had no gene match. CDR3 sequence: CASSSVSGGRETQYF. For the CDR3, the DNA is TGTGCCAGCAGCTCGGTCAGCGGGGGCAGGGAGACCCAGTACTTC.

In DNA, the CDR3 is TGTGCCAGCTCACAAGAACCGACAGGGTGGCATCAGCCCCAGCATTTT. This sequence encodes CASSQEPTGWHQPQHF. The chain couples TRBV18 to TRBJ1-5; the match to TRBD1 covers 7 bases. Germline V gene sequence: CDR1 KGHSH, CDR2 LQKENI. Trimming cost V 4 bases and J 5 bases; bases outside gene matches: 11. This CDR3 has 16 residues.

This sequence joins TRBV15 and TRBJ2-7, with a possible D match to TRBD1 (6 bases). This CDR3 has 14 amino acids. Trimming took 5 bases from V and 3 from J, leaving 14 bases between them. Germline CDR1 is LNHNV and CDR2 is YYDKDF (reference sequence). This CDR3 reads CATSLRDIDYEQYF. In DNA form, the CDR3 reads TGTGCCACCAGCCTCCGGGACATTGACTACGAGCAGTACTTC.

Here the CDR3 reads CASSFLGPNEQYF. DNA for the CDR3: TGTGCCAGCAGTTTTTTGGGGCCGAACGAGCAGTACTTC. The chain couples TRBV27 to TRBJ2-7; possibly TRBD1 for D (5 bases). V was trimmed by 3 bases and J by 5 bases, leaving 11 bases between them. This CDR3 region has 13 residues. Germline V gene data show CDR1 as MNHEY and CDR2 as SMNVEV (reference sequence).

The V call is TRBV7-9, the J call TRBJ2-1; tentative D call: TRBD2 (5 bases). This CDR3 has 13 amino acids. Trimming removed 2 bases from V and 7 bases from J, with 9 bases in between. Germline CDR1 SEHNR, CDR2 FQNEAQ (reference sequence). DNA of the CDR3: TGTGCCAGCAGCTTATGGAGAGGGAATGAGCAGTTCTTC. This sequence encodes CASSLWRGNEQFF.

The rearrangement joins TRBV6-5 to TRBJ1-2, with 10 nucleotides matching TRBD1. CDR1 MNHEY and CDR2 SVGAGI come from the germline V gene. Trimming at V came to 6 bases and at J to 7 bases, leaving 2 bases not matched to a gene. The CDR3 length is 12 residues. This CDR3 is CASRGTGVGYTF. The CDR3 nucleotides are TGTGCCAGCAGAGGGACAGGGGTTGGCTACACCTTC.

A few counts support this clone. The rearrangement joins TRBV15 to TRBJ1-1; 8 bases line up with TRBD1. Germline V gene sequence: CDR1 LNHNV, CDR2 YYDKDF (reference sequence). The CDR3 has 14 residues. V was pared by 3 bases and J by 4 bases, with 4 bases of the junction left unmatched. The CDR3 region is CATSRDREVTEAFF. The CDR3, as DNA: TGTGCCACCAGCAGGGACAGGGAGGTCACTGAAGCTTTCTTT.

This chain links TRBV13 with TRBJ2-7, with D tentatively TRBD1 or TRBD2 (7 bases each). The CDR3 is 13 amino acids. Trimming took 8 bases from V and 5 from J, leaving 16 bases between them. Germline values: CDR1 PRHDT, CDR2 FYEKMQ (reference sequence). DNA for the CDR3: TGTGCCAGCCAGAAGACAGGGAGGGACGAGCAGTACTTC. It translates to CASQKTGRDEQYF.

The V gene is TRBV7-9, the J gene TRBJ2-1; 10 positions agree with TRBD1. This CDR3 region has 16 residues. V was clipped by 5 bases and J by 10 bases; unmatched bases: 14. Germline V lookup: CDR1 SEHNR, CDR2 FQNEAQ (reference sequence). The chain's CDR3 is CASSPSPGQGPWEQFF. The CDR3 nucleotides are TGTGCCAGCAGCCCCTCCCCGGGACAGGGGCCTTGGGAGCAGTTCTTC.

The chain combines TRBV4-3 with TRBJ1-4; no definite D call. Germline CDR1 and CDR2: LGHNA and YSLEER. V was cut by 0 bases and J by 8 bases, with 16 bases left in between. The CDR3 covers 16 residues. In nucleotides, the CDR3 is TGCGCCAGCAGCCAAGATTTAACGGTGGCGGCCGAAAAACTGTTTTTT. It specifies CASSQDLTVAAEKLFF.

V usage is TRBV9 and J usage is TRBJ1-3, with no clear D. V lost 0 bases and J 0 bases, leaving 4 bases between the germline ends. CDR1 and CDR2 from the germline V gene are SGDLS and YYNGEE. This CDR3 contains 14 residues. The chain's CDR3 is CASSVATSGNTIYF. The CDR3 DNA reads TGTGCCAGCAGCGTAGCCACCTCTGGAAACACCATATATTTT.